Below, 21 T cell receptor beta chains from the same sample are listed, as sequenced in a study of T cells of healthy individuals. MiXCR was run by TCRdb on the 5' RACE reads, yielding one entry per CDR3 protein. Of about 100,000 distinct CDR3 sequences listed, roughly 18% were seen once; the top ten hold approximately 6%. These receptors were collected from a human donor in good health.

In this sample, this clonotype turned up many times. The rearrangement uses TRBV18 and TRBJ1-1; D unresolved. Germline V gene data show CDR1 as KGHSH and CDR2 as LQKENI. The V end lost 0 bases, the J end lost 7 bases, and 9 bases lay between the germline ends. The CDR3 has 13 amino acids. The CDR3 here is CASSPPGRGEAFF. CDR3 bases: TGTGCCAGCTCACCACCGGGAAGAGGTGAAGCTTTCTTT.

This clonotype was counted ten times or more. The rearrangement joins TRBV6-5 to TRBJ2-1, with D perhaps matching TRBD2 (6 bases). Germline CDR1 MNHEY, CDR2 SVGAGI. This CDR3 spans 14 amino acids. Trimming stripped 2 bases from V and 12 bases from J, with 17 bases between. CDR3 protein: CASSYGSGGPSQFF. The CDR3 nucleotides read TGTGCCAGCAGTTACGGCTCCGGAGGGCCCTCGCAGTTCTTC.

This clonotype was picked up a small number of times. The chain joins TRBV10-3 to TRBJ2-5; a possible D gene is TRBD2 (7 bases). The CDR3 consists of 14 residues. The V end was cut by 3 bases, the J end by 3 bases, with 11 bases between. Germline lookup yields CDR1 ENHRY and CDR2 SYGVKD. The CDR3 reads CAISDRGAEETQYF. The CDR3 DNA sequence: TGTGCCATCAGTGACCGGGGGGCGGAAGAGACCCAGTACTTC.

In this sample, this clonotype turned up a few times. This chain links TRBV29-1 with TRBJ2-3; 13 nucleotides align to TRBD2. The CDR3 sequence is 14 residues long. Germline CDR1 SQVTM, CDR2 ANQGSEA. V was pared by 6 bases and J by 3 bases, with 3 bases of the junction left unmatched. The CDR3 is CSVGTSGNTDTQYF. DNA for the CDR3: TGCAGCGTCGGGACTAGCGGGAATACAGATACGCAGTATTTT.

The genes are TRBV4-3 and TRBJ1-2; D is uncertain. Trimming removed 0 bases at V and 8 bases at J, with 19 bases between. CDR1 and CDR2 (germline): LGHNA, YSLEER. This CDR3 comprises 16 residues. CDR3 in DNA: TGCGCCAGCAGCCAAGATCCAGTGGCCGCCAGTGGGGGCTACACCTTC. Translating it yields CASSQDPVAASGGYTF.

The sample holds many counts of this clonotype. The rearrangement links TRBV24-1 to TRBJ2-1, with a weak D call TRBD1 (5 bases). The CDR3 consists of 13 residues. Per germline, CDR1 KGHDR and CDR2 SFDVKD. V lost 5 bases to trimming and J lost 8 bases, with 12 bases between them. CDR3 sequence reads: CATSVNWGDEQFF. The CDR3 DNA reads TGTGCCACCAGTGTAAATTGGGGCGATGAGCAGTTCTTC.

This clonotype has a count of ten or more. This chain connects TRBV20-1 to TRBJ2-3, with 13 bases lining up with TRBD2. V shed 5 bases, J shed 9 bases, and the junction held 11 bases outside the gene matches. The CDR3 consists of 15 residues. Germline loops: CDR1 DFQATT, CDR2 SNEGSKA (reference sequence). For the CDR3, the DNA is TGCAGTGCTCCCCGACTAGCGGGAGGAGTAGGGACGCAGTATTTT. Residues: CSAPRLAGGVGTQYF.

J is TRBJ2-3 and V is TRBV6-2 or TRBV6-3, with D perhaps matching TRBD2 (5 bases). CDR1 and CDR2 from the germline V gene are MNHEY and SVGEGT. Trimming removed 7 bases from V and 5 bases from J, with 16 bases in between. The CDR3 runs to 14 residues. The CDR3 loop is CASNPRLWGDTQYF. Here the CDR3 DNA reads TGTGCCAGCAACCCGCGACTATGGGGAGATACGCAGTATTTT.

The J gene is TRBJ1-3, the V gene TRBV28; D ambiguous. V was shortened by 7 bases and J by 0 bases, with 10 bases between the two germline ends. The CDR3 totals 14 residues. CDR1 is MDHEN and CDR2 is SYDVKM in the germline V gene. CDR3 loop: CASTPQLSGNTIYF. The DNA for the CDR3 is TGTGCCAGCACTCCACAGCTCTCTGGAAACACCATATATTTT. The full variable domain, with the rest looked up from reference TRBV28 and TRBJ1-3, is DVKVTQSSRYLVKRTGEKVFLECVQDMDHENMFWYRQDPGLGLRLIYFSYDVKMKEKGDIPEGYSVSREKKERFSLILESASTNQTSMYLCASTPQLSGNTIYFGEGSWLTVV.

This clonotype was seen many times. The chain carries TRBV7-2 and TRBJ2-7; 10 bases match TRBD1. CDR3 size: 15 residues. With V trimmed by 5 bases and J by 3 bases, 7 bases remained unmatched. Germline lookup yields CDR1 SGHTA and CDR2 FQGNSA. Here the CDR3 DNA reads TGTGCCAGCAGCCCTCGGACAGGGGGTGGCTACGAGCAGTACTTC. Translated, it gives CASSPRTGGGYEQYF.

This clonotype was seen repeatedly, ten times or more. This chain links TRBV29-1 with TRBJ2-7; D not resolved. Germline values: CDR1 SQVTM, CDR2 ANQGSEA. V was cut by 2 bases and J by 0 bases, with 2 bases left in between. The CDR3 covers 11 residues. The CDR3 region has the DNA TGCAGCGTTGAATCCTCCTACGAGCAGTACTTC. Protein product: CSVESSYEQYF.

This clonotype has only a few counts. The chain joins TRBV5-1 to TRBJ1-4; D may be TRBD1 (5 bases). The V gene's germline CDR1 is SGHRS and CDR2 YFSETQ. The CDR3 totals 14 residues. The V end was cut by 0 bases, the J end by 6 bases, with 9 bases between. The CDR3 DNA reads as TGCGCCAGCAGCTTGGCGGGGGAGGATGAAAAACTGTTTTTT. The encoded protein is CASSLAGEDEKLFF.

The J gene is TRBJ1-1, the V gene TRBV10-3, with no clear D. In germline, CDR1 is ENHRY, CDR2 SYGVKD. The CDR3 runs to 11 residues. Trimming left V 6 bases short and J 3 bases short, with 5 bases between. CDR3 DNA: TGTGCCATCAGGTCCTACACTGAAGCTTTCTTT. Amino acid sequence: CAIRSYTEAFF.

The table lists this clonotype with a few counts. The chain is built from TRBV12-3 or TRBV12-4 and TRBJ1-5; TRBD1 aligns across 7 bases. The length of the CDR3 is 14 residues. J lost 5 bases, V lost 7 bases, and 8 bases had no gene match. The CDR3 spells CASTRDSQYQPQHF. As DNA, the CDR3 is TGTGCCAGCACCCGGGACAGCCAGTATCAGCCCCAGCATTTT.

This clonotype was detected many times. The V and J genes are TRBV4-1 and TRBJ2-2; D may be TRBD2 (5 bases). CDR3 length: 13 residues. CDR1 MGHRA and CDR2 YSYEKL come from the germline V gene. The CDR3: CATRTGNTGELFF. CDR3 nucleotides: TGCGCTACTAGGACGGGAAACACCGGGGAGCTGTTTTTT.

This clonotype was recorded many times. This rearrangement joins TRBV4-1 to TRBJ1-2; no reliable D call. Germline V gene data show CDR1 as MGHRA and CDR2 as YSYEKL. V lost 4 bases and J lost 8, with 17 bases in between. The CDR3 sequence is 14 residues long. For the CDR3, the DNA is TGCGCCAGCAGCCCCACGACCGGGAAGAAGGGCTACACCTTC. It is translated as CASSPTTGKKGYTF.

This clonotype was recorded many times. V and J are TRBV20-1 and TRBJ2-7; tentatively, D is TRBD2 (6 bases). Germline assignment: CDR1 DFQATT and CDR2 SNEGSKA (reference sequence). Deletions cut 6 bases from V and 3 bases from J, with 9 bases between. This CDR3 is 11 amino acids long. Written as DNA, the CDR3 is TGCAGTGCGACGACTAGCTACGAGCAGTACTTC. The encoded protein is CSATTSYEQYF.

Only a few counts were recorded for this clonotype. The gene calls are TRBV28 and TRBJ2-7; 8 nucleotides agree with TRBD1. V shed 7 bases and J 4 bases; nucleotides not matched to a gene: 9. The CDR3 is 14 residues long. Germline CDR1 reads MDHEN; CDR2 reads SYDVKM. CDR3: CASTLEQGEYEQYF. The CDR3, as DNA: TGTGCCAGCACCCTGGAACAGGGGGAGTACGAGCAGTACTTC.

J is TRBJ1-1 and V is TRBV7-8, with 7 bases aligning to TRBD1. The CDR3 totals 17 residues. V shed 0 bases, J shed 1 base, and the junction held 8 bases outside the gene matches. Per the germline V gene, CDR1 is SGHVS and CDR2 is FQNEAQ. DNA of the CDR3: TGTGCCAGCAGCTTAGCGGGGGGACAGAGGGGGAACACTGAAGCTTTCTTT. Translated, it gives CASSLAGGQRGNTEAFF.

This chain connects TRBV7-9 to TRBJ2-7; possibly TRBD1 or TRBD2 for D (5 bases each). This CDR3 spans 13 amino acids. Trimming left V 1 base short and J 7 bases short, with 11 bases between. Germline loops: CDR1 SEHNR, CDR2 FQNEAQ (reference sequence). The CDR3 protein is CASSLGDRWEQYF. CDR3 sequence (DNA): TGTGCCAGCAGCTTAGGGGACCGGTGGGAGCAGTACTTC.

This chain uses TRBV28 with TRBJ2-7, with D unclear. CDR1 is MDHEN and CDR2 is SYDVKM in the germline V gene. The CDR3 is 14 amino acids. V dropped 6 bases and J dropped 3 bases, with 15 bases sitting between them. The CDR3 here is CASSVGWENYEQYF. CDR3 nucleotide sequence: TGTGCCAGCAGCGTGGGTTGGGAAAACTACGAGCAGTACTTC. Complete variable domain (other parts from reference TRBV28 and TRBJ2-7): DVKVTQSSRYLVKRTGEKVFLECVQDMDHENMFWYRQDPGLGLRLIYFSYDVKMKEKGDIPEGYSVSREKKERFSLILESASTNQTSMYLCASSVGWENYEQYFGPGTRLTVT.